This T cell receptor beta chain was obtained from a study of patients and donors after allogeneic stem cell transplantation. TCRdb re-called the RT-PCR reads with MiXCR, one entry per CDR3 protein. The data contain about 110,000 distinct CDR3 sequences, around 35% of them singletons. CDR3 length: 15 residues. In germline, CDR1 is LGHDT, CDR2 YNNKEL (reference sequence). V shed 4 bases and J shed 5 bases, with 17 bases lying between them. The sequence came from a human donor who was either an allogeneic HSCT recipient or a stem cell or donor lymphocyte infusion donor (not recorded which). It is not recorded whose cells these are; they may come from a transplant donor. Source material: blood, either unsorted or a sorted T cell fraction (not recorded which). The chain has TRBV3-1 and TRBJ1-2, with TRBD1 as a possible D gene (5 bases). The CDR3 DNA is TGTGCCAGCAGCCCCAGGGCCGCTGGGGGTTATGGCTACACCTTC. Protein sequence: CASSPRAAGGYGYTF.